The 29 T cell receptor beta chains below come from one sample, sequenced in a study of graft-versus-host responses after intestinal transplantation. Irradiated, violet-dye-labeled stimulator cells, about 200,000 in number, were plated with about 200,000 CFSE-labeled responder cells. Using immunoSEQ multiplex PCR, the repertoire was profiled, and TCRdb retains in-frame clones only, with some absent. The sample holds about 15,000 clones, approximately 38% seen once. The specimen comprised alloreactive CD8+ T cells from a mixed lymphocyte reaction culture, sampled before intestinal transplant. Subset noted: CFSE-low proliferating T cells sorted from roughly 6-day pre-transplant mixed lymphocyte reaction (GvH or HvG direction). The receptors shown here come from a human patient who received an intestinal transplant.

This sequence joins TRBV10-3 and TRBJ2-7; 7 bases map to TRBD1. From germline, CDR1 is ENHRY and CDR2 SYGVKD. The CDR3 loop spans 16 amino acids. V was clipped by 8 bases and J by 6 bases; unmatched bases: 19. DNA of the CDR3: TGTGCCATCGGGGGACAGATGGGTCATCGTCCATTCGAGCAGTACTTC. Its protein product is CAIGGQMGHRPFEQYF.

The genes are TRBV4-1 and TRBJ1-2, with D perhaps TRBD1 (5 bases). This CDR3 has 15 amino acids. V was pared by 0 bases and J by 5 bases, with 13 bases between. Germline-derived CDR1 and CDR2 are MGHRA and YSYEKL. CDR3 region: CASSQDQGRDYGYTF. As DNA, the CDR3 is TGCGCCAGCAGCCAAGATCAGGGAAGGGATTATGGCTACACCTTC.

J is TRBJ2-1 and V is TRBV27; 8 bases match TRBD1. Germline trimming cut 3 bases from V and 6 bases from J; bases unmatched to any gene: 7. CDR3 length equals 15 residues. The germline CDR1 and CDR2 sequences are MNHEY and SMNVEV (reference sequence). Here the CDR3 DNA reads TGTGCCAGCAGTTTGCTACAGGGGGTCATCAATGAGCAGTTCTTC. Amino acids: CASSLLQGVINEQFF.

This clone was recorded a few times. This sequence joins TRBV5-6 and TRBJ2-7; the D call may be TRBD1 or TRBD2 (5 bases each). From germline, CDR1 is SGHDT and CDR2 YYEEEE. The CDR3 consists of 16 residues. V lost 1 base and J 2 bases, leaving 16 bases between the germline ends. The CDR3 coding sequence is TGTGCCAGCAGCTTGTTTTATGGGGGTTTCCCCTACGAGCAGTACTTC. This codes for CASSLFYGGFPYEQYF. Based on the CDR3 plus reference TRBV5-6 and TRBJ2-7, the full variable domain is DAGVTQSPTHLIKTRGQQVTLRCSPKSGHDTVSWYQQALGQGPQFIFQYYEEEERQRGNFPDRFSGHQFPNYSSELNVNALLLGDSALYLCASSLFYGGFPYEQYFGPGTRLTVT.

The gene calls are TRBV18 and TRBJ1-2, with unresolved D. CDR1 is KGHSH and CDR2 is LQKENI in the germline V gene. The CDR3 totals 14 residues. V lost 3 bases, J lost 4 bases, and 12 bases lay in between. CDR3 amino acids: CASSPLAGGYGYTF. CDR3 DNA: TGTGCCAGCTCACCCCTCGCAGGAGGCTATGGCTACACCTTC. The whole variable domain, remainder taken from reference TRBV18 and TRBJ1-2, is NAGVMQNPRHLVRRRGQEARLRCSPMKGHSHVYWYRQLPEEGLKFMVYLQKENIIDESGMPKERFSAEFPKEGPSILRIQQVVRGDSAAYFCASSPLAGGYGYTFGSGTRLTVV.

This clone was seen a few times. The V and J genes are TRBV4-1 and TRBJ1-4; D remains unclear. Germline loops: CDR1 MGHRA, CDR2 YSYEKL. V shed 3 bases and J shed 5 bases, with 13 bases lying between them. This CDR3 region has 15 residues. The CDR3 nucleotides are TGCGCCAGCAGCCAGTACCCAAGCCTAAATGAAAAACTGTTTTTT. The encoded protein is CASSQYPSLNEKLFF.

This clone has only a few counts. The chain combines TRBV30 with TRBJ2-1, with D possibly TRBD2 on 5 matching bases. The germline V and J ends were trimmed by 0 bases and 8 bases, with 11 bases remaining between them. Germline V gives CDR1 GTSNPN, CDR2 SVGIG (reference sequence). CDR3 size: 13 residues. This CDR3 reads CAWSVTSMDEQFF. DNA of the CDR3: TGTGCCTGGAGTGTCACTAGTATGGATGAGCAGTTCTTC.

The chain couples TRBV27 to TRBJ2-7; D uncertain. V was trimmed by 0 bases and J by 6 bases, leaving 15 bases between them. The CDR3 loop spans 15 amino acids. CDR1 is MNHEY and CDR2 is SMNVEV in the germline V gene (reference sequence). CDR3 coding DNA: TGTGCCAGCAGTTTATCCACAGTGGGATTCTCCGAGCAGTACTTC. Protein sequence: CASSLSTVGFSEQYF.

This clone was seen a handful of times. The chain joins TRBV4-1 to TRBJ2-1, with TRBD2 identical over 8 bases. CDR1 is MGHRA, CDR2 YSYEKL, per germline. V was clipped by 0 bases and J by 2 bases; unmatched bases: 3. This CDR3 spans 16 amino acids. The CDR3: CASSQDRAGAYNEQFF. The CDR3 nucleotides read TGCGCCAGCAGCCAAGACCGAGCGGGAGCCTACAATGAGCAGTTCTTC.

This clone has only a few counts. This chain uses TRBV6-5 with TRBJ2-1; no clear D gene. Trimming left V 8 bases short and J 12 bases short, with 11 bases between. This CDR3 has 10 amino acids. Per germline, CDR1 MNHEY and CDR2 SVGAGI. The CDR3 loop reads CASLQLRQFF. The DNA of the CDR3 is TGTGCCAGCCTCCAATTGCGGCAGTTCTTC.

Judged by abundance, this clone is medium-sized. The V call is TRBV29-1, the J call TRBJ2-1; D unclear. V was clipped by 0 bases and J by 5 bases, with 11 bases between them. Germline loops: CDR1 SQVTM, CDR2 ANQGSEA. The CDR3 loop spans 14 amino acids. The CDR3 reads CSVEDLTENNEQFF. The DNA for the CDR3 is TGCAGCGTTGAAGATCTTACCGAGAACAATGAGCAGTTCTTC.

This clone was detected only a few times. The chain is built from TRBV4-3 and TRBJ2-7, with 7 bases lining up with TRBD2. The CDR3 loop spans 16 amino acids. Per the germline V gene, CDR1 is LGHNA and CDR2 is YSLEER. J gave up 0 bases and V 2 bases, and 7 bases lay outside the gene matches. The CDR3 sequence: CASSQSSGGSSYEQYF. In nucleotides, the CDR3 is TGCGCCAGCAGCCAAAGCTCCGGCGGGAGCTCCTACGAGCAGTACTTC.

This clone was counted a few times. Written as DNA, the CDR3 is TGCGCCAGCAGCCAAAACAGGGATACTGAAGCTTTCTTT. The encoded protein is CASSQNRDTEAFF. V is TRBV5-1 and J is TRBJ1-1, with a possible D match to TRBD1 (6 bases). The V gene's germline CDR1 is SGHRS and CDR2 YFSETQ. Trimming pared 4 bases from V and 5 bases from J, leaving 12 bases between. The CDR3 length is 13 residues.

This chain uses TRBV25-1 with TRBJ1-2; 7 bases map to TRBD1. V was pared by 4 bases and J by 0 bases, with 11 bases of the junction left unmatched. The CDR3 is 17 residues long. The germline CDR1 and CDR2 sequences are MGHDK and SYGVNS. CDR3 coding DNA: TGTGCCAGCAGTGGTTTGAAGGGGGCTTCTTCTAACTATGGCTACACCTTC. Translating it yields CASSGLKGASSNYGYTF.

This chain joins TRBV7-2 and TRBJ2-1; 10 bases match TRBD2. Germline V lookup: CDR1 SGHTA, CDR2 FQGNSA. The V and J ends lost 2 bases and 9 bases, in that order; junction bases with no gene match: 10. This CDR3 has 16 residues. The CDR3: CASSLPGTSVLVEQFF. The CDR3 region has the DNA TGTGCCAGCAGCTTACCCGGGACTAGCGTATTAGTTGAGCAGTTCTTC.

In this sample, this clone turned up a few times. V gene TRBV4-1 combines with J gene TRBJ2-3; TRBD2 might be the D (5 bases). The germline gives CDR1 MGHRA, CDR2 YSYEKL. This CDR3 has 18 residues. With 0 bases removed from V and 2 bases from J, the gap between germline ends came to 18 bases. The CDR3 loop reads CASSQEIVPYGVTDTQYF. CDR3 nucleotides: TGCGCCAGCAGCCAAGAAATAGTTCCCTACGGGGTCACAGATACGCAGTATTTT.

By share, this clone counts as medium-sized. The V and J genes are TRBV19 and TRBJ2-1; 8 nucleotides align to TRBD2. The germline CDR1 and CDR2 sequences are LNHDA and SQIVND (reference sequence). J lost 7 bases, V lost 2 bases, and 7 bases had no gene match. The CDR3 covers 15 residues. The chain's CDR3 is CASSISSGWANEQFF. The CDR3 bases are TGTGCCAGTAGTATATCTAGCGGGTGGGCGAATGAGCAGTTCTTC.

Relative to its sample, this clone is medium-sized. A junction boundary mismatches the germline segment, possibly from a read error. This chain uses TRBV6-5 with TRBJ1-2; D remains ambiguous. Germline CDR1 is MNHEY and CDR2 is SVGAGI. The CDR3 has 15 residues. This chain's CDR3 is CASSYSKVIGGIPFF. CDR3 DNA sequence: TGTGCCAGCAGTTACTCGAAGGTAATCGGCGGGATACCCTTCTTC.

The sample holds a few counts of this clone. The chain uses TRBV27 and TRBJ2-1; 14 bases align to TRBD2. The CDR3 is 16 residues long. V dropped 6 bases and J dropped 4; count of bases not matched to a gene: 5. Germline CDR1 is MNHEY and CDR2 is SMNVEV (reference sequence). In nucleotides, the CDR3 is TGTGCCAGCAGCCCGGGGACTAGCGGGAGTTACAATGAGCAGTTCTTC. It is translated as CASSPGTSGSYNEQFF.

In its sample, this clone is medium-sized. One junction end disagrees with the germline gene, perhaps due to a read error. The rearrangement uses TRBV7-2 and TRBJ2-1; tentative D call: TRBD2 (5 bases). The CDR3 is made up of 12 amino acids. Germline V gene lookup returns CDR1 SGHTA and CDR2 FQGNSA. This CDR3 reads CASSLASRLRVF. The CDR3 DNA sequence: TGTGCCAGCAGCTTAGCCTCGCGCCTGAGGGTCTTC.

This clone has only a few counts. This sequence joins TRBV27 and TRBJ1-1, with D possibly being TRBD1 (5 bases). V was trimmed by 4 bases and J by 0 bases, leaving 6 bases between them. Germline V gives CDR1 MNHEY, CDR2 SMNVEV (reference sequence). This CDR3 contains 13 residues. The CDR3 nucleotides are TGTGCCAGCAGTTGGGGCATGAACACTGAAGCTTTCTTT. It codes for CASSWGMNTEAFF.

This sequence joins TRBV18 and TRBJ2-5, with D unclear. The CDR3 runs 12 residues. Germline CDR1 and CDR2: KGHSH and LQKENI. V was clipped by 0 bases and J by 3 bases, with 2 bases between them. The DNA for the CDR3 is TGTGCCAGCTCACCACCGGAAGAGACCCAGTACTTC. It translates to CASSPPEETQYF.

The rearrangement links TRBV19 to TRBJ2-7, with 14 bases matching TRBD2. This CDR3 comprises 17 residues. Trimming took 3 bases from V and 5 from J; bases not matched to a gene: 9. The germline V gene encodes CDR1 LNHDA and CDR2 SQIVND (reference sequence). The CDR3 here is CASSIGTSGSGYHEQYF. Here the CDR3 DNA reads TGTGCCAGTAGTATCGGGACTAGCGGGAGTGGTTATCACGAGCAGTACTTC.

This chain connects TRBV7-7 to TRBJ2-1, with 7 bases aligning to TRBD2. Trimming cost V 1 base and J 6 bases; bases outside gene matches: 9. The CDR3 is 16 amino acids. The germline CDR1 and CDR2 sequences are SSHAT and FNYEAQ (reference sequence). The CDR3 region has the DNA TGTGCCAGCAGCTTAGAGGTCGGACTAGTTGGCAATGAGCAGTTCTTC. Its protein product is CASSLEVGLVGNEQFF.

This clone showed up just a few times. The gene calls are TRBV19 and TRBJ2-1; possible D gene TRBD1, 6 bases. V lost 3 bases and J 8 bases, leaving 8 bases between the germline ends. From germline, CDR1 is LNHDA and CDR2 SQIVND (reference sequence). The CDR3 sequence is 12 residues long. The CDR3 reads CASSISGDEQFF. The CDR3 nucleotides read TGTGCCAGTAGTATTTCAGGGGATGAGCAGTTCTTC.

In this sample, this clone turned up a few times. The chain employs TRBV7-4 and TRBJ2-7; D call uncertain. CDR3 length: 12 residues. V lost 5 bases to trimming and J lost 7 bases, with 12 bases between them. Germline CDR1 reads SGHVT; CDR2 reads SQSDAQ. Written as DNA, the CDR3 is TGTGCCAGCAGCCCTGACGGGTGGGAGCAGTACTTC. Protein sequence: CASSPDGWEQYF.

This clone has a handful of counts. This rearrangement joins TRBV5-1 to TRBJ2-7; 9 bases agree with TRBD1. V dropped 2 bases and J dropped 1; count of bases not matched to a gene: 4. CDR3 length: 15 amino acids. CDR1 and CDR2 from the germline V gene are SGHRS and YFSETQ. Here the CDR3 reads CASSLRQGGSYEQYF. DNA for the CDR3: TGCGCCAGCAGCTTAAGACAGGGGGGGTCCTACGAGCAGTACTTC.

In its sample, this clone was seen a few times. V is TRBV30 and J is TRBJ1-1, with D maybe TRBD1 (6 bases). This CDR3 contains 13 residues. Germline V gene sequence: CDR1 GTSNPN, CDR2 SVGIG (reference sequence). Between the trimmed V and J ends, which lost 0 bases and 1 base, there was a span of 6 bases. DNA for the CDR3: TGTGCCTGGAGTGTAGGGGGGAACACTGAAGCTTTCTTT. It codes for CAWSVGGNTEAFF.

The CDR3 here is CATARLAGDLNNEQFF. Here the CDR3 DNA reads TGTGCCACCGCGCGGCTAGCGGGGGACTTAAACAATGAGCAGTTCTTC. V is TRBV15 and J is TRBJ2-1, with 10 bases fitting TRBD2. The length of the CDR3 is 16 residues. Germline CDR1 and CDR2: LNHNV and YYDKDF (reference sequence). After removal of 8 bases from V and 5 bases from J, the junction contained 12 bases not matched to a gene.